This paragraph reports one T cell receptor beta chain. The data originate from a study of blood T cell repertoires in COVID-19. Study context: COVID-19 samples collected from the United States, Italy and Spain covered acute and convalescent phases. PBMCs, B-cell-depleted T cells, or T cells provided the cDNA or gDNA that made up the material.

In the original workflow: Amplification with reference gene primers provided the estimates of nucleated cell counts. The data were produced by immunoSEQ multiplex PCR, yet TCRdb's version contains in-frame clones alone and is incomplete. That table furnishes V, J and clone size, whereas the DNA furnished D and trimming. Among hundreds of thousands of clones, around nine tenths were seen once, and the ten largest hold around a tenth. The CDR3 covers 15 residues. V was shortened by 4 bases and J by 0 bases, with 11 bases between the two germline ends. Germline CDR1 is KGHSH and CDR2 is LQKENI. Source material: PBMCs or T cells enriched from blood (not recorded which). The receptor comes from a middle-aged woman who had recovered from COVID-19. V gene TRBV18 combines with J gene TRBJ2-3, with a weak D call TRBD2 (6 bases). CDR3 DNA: TGTGCCAGCTCACAAGGGGCGGGGAGCACAGATACGCAGTATTTT. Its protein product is CASSQGAGSTDTQYF.